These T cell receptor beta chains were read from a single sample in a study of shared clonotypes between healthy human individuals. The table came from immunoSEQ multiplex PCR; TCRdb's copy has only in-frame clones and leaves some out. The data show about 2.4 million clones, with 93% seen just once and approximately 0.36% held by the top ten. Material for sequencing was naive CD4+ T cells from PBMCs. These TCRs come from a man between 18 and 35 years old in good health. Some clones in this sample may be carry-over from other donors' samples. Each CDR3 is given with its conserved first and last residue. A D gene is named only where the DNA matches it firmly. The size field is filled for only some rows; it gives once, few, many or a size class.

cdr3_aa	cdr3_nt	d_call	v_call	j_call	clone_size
CASSDTGVGAFF	TGTGCCAGCAGTGATACAGGGGTCGGTGCTTTCTTT	TRBD1	TRBV6-6	TRBJ1-1	NA
CAIREDRSYGYTF	TGTGCCATCAGGGAAGACAGGAGTTATGGCTACACCTTC	NA	TRBV10-3	TRBJ1-2	NA
CASSGAKGNTIYF	TGTGCCAGCAGTGGGGCCAAAGGAAACACCATATATTTT	NA	TRBV7-6	TRBJ1-3	NA
CASSIAGGPYEQYF	TGTGCCAGTTCTATAGCGGGGGGTCCCTACGAGCAGTACTTC	TRBD2	TRBV11-2	TRBJ2-7	NA
CASSENGRAIHNEQFF	TGTGCCAGCAGTGAGAACGGGAGGGCCATCCACAATGAGCAGTTCTTC	TRBD2	TRBV2	TRBJ2-1	NA
CSVTMTRPGQPQHF	TGCAGCGTCACCATGACTAGGCCGGGGCAGCCCCAGCATTTT	NA	TRBV29-1	TRBJ1-5	NA
CASKSWSGELFF	TGTGCCAGCAAATCTTGGTCGGGGGAGCTGTTTTTT	NA	TRBV27	TRBJ2-2	NA
CASSHGDSWDIQYF	TGTGCCAGCAGCCATGGGGACAGTTGGGACATTCAGTACTTC	TRBD1	TRBV7-9	TRBJ2-4	NA
CASSQGGGQNTEAFF	TGCGCCAGCAGCCAGGGCGGCGGGCAGAACACTGAAGCTTTCTTT	NA	TRBV5-1	TRBJ1-1	NA
CASSSGTGGTEAFF	TGCGCCAGCAGCTCAGGCACAGGGGGCACTGAAGCTTTCTTT	TRBD1	TRBV5-1	TRBJ1-1	NA
CASSLGAVEETQYF	TGCGCCAGCAGCTTGGGGGCGGTGGAAGAGACCCAGTACTTC	NA	TRBV5-1	TRBJ2-5	NA
CASSVGDGDTQYF	TGTGCCAGCAGCGTAGGTGACGGGGATACGCAGTATTTT	NA	TRBV9	TRBJ2-3	NA
CASSLGVTYEQYF	TGTGCCAGCAGCTTAGGGGTGACCTACGAGCAGTACTTC	NA	TRBV7-6	TRBJ2-7	once
CASSPRGGVISYEQYF	TGTGCCAGCAGCCCCCGCGGAGGCGTCATAAGCTACGAGCAGTACTTC	NA	TRBV11-2	TRBJ2-7	NA
CASSDFVNREVNQPQHF	TGTGCCAGCAGTGATTTTGTGAACCGGGAGGTGAATCAGCCCCAGCATTTT	NA	TRBV2	TRBJ1-5	NA
CASSPTPDTLNTEAFF	TGTGCCAGCTCACCAACCCCGGACACCTTGAACACTGAAGCTTTCTTT	NA	TRBV18	TRBJ1-1	NA
CASSPPTGPTEAFF	TGTGCCAGCAGTCCTCCTACAGGGCCCACTGAAGCTTTCTTT	NA	TRBV28	TRBJ1-1	NA
CASSYSLANSYEQYF	TGTGCCAGCAGTTACTCGTTAGCGAACAGCTACGAGCAGTACTTC	NA	TRBV6-5	TRBJ2-7	NA
CASSQDRVNTEAFF	TGTGCCAGCAGTCAAGACAGGGTCAACACTGAAGCTTTCTTT	TRBD1	TRBV2	TRBJ1-1	once
CASSLMGDNYGYTF	TGTGCCAGCAGCTTGATGGGAGATAACTATGGCTACACCTTC	NA	TRBV5-5	TRBJ1-2	NA
CASSSPLQGTSNTGELFF	TGTGCCAGCAGTTCACCCTTACAGGGGACCTCGAACACCGGGGAGCTGTTTTTT	TRBD1	TRBV28	TRBJ2-2	NA
CAISESTGSGYEQYF	TGTGCCATCAGTGAGTCGACAGGGTCCGGCTACGAGCAGTACTTC	TRBD1	TRBV10-3	TRBJ2-7	NA
CASSLVRSLAQVNEQFF	TGCGCCAGCAGCTTGGTTCGTTCCTTAGCTCAGGTCAATGAGCAGTTCTTC	NA	TRBV5-1	TRBJ2-1	NA
CASRIRERGTEAFF	TGTGCCAGCAGAATCCGAGAGCGGGGAACTGAAGCTTTCTTT	NA	TRBV2	TRBJ1-1	NA
CASSLQWQGNTGELFF	TGTGCCAGCAGCTTACAATGGCAGGGGAACACCGGGGAGCTGTTTTTT	NA	TRBV7-3	TRBJ2-2	NA
CASSLFSQGARLKLFF	TGCGCCAGCAGCCTCTTCTCACAGGGGGCGCGGTTAAAACTGTTTTTT	TRBD1	TRBV4-3	TRBJ1-4	NA
CASSLLGDSTYEQYF	TGTGCCAGCAGCTTGTTGGGGGACAGTACCTACGAGCAGTACTTC	TRBD1	TRBV5-5	TRBJ2-7	NA